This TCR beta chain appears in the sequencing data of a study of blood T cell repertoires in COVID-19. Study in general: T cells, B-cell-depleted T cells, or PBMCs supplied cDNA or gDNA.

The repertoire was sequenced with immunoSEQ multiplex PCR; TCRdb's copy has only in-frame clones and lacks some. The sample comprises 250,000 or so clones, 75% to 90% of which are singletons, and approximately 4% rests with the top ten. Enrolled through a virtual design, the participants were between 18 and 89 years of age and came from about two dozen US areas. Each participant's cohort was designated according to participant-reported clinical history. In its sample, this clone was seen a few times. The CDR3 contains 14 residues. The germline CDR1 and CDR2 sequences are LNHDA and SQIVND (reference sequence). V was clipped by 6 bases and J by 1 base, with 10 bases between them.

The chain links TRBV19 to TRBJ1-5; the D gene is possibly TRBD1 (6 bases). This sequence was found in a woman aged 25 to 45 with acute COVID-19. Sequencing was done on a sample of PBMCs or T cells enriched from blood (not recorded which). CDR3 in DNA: TGTGCCAGTAGCTGGGACATGAGCAATCAGCCCCAGCATTTT. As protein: CASSWDMSNQPQHF.